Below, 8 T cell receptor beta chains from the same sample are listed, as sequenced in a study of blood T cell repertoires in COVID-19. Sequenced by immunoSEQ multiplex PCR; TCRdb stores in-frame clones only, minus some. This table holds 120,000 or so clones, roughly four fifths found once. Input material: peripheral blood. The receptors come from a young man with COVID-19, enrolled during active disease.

The CDR3: CASSKWPGGLGHQETQYF. CDR3 DNA sequence: TGTGCCAGCAGCAAATGGCCTGGCGGACTAGGGCACCAAGAGACCCAGTACTTC. This chain connects TRBV21-1 to TRBJ2-5; TRBD2 was called by the table and not checked on the DNA. TRBV21-1 is shown as a pseudogene. This CDR3 has 18 residues.

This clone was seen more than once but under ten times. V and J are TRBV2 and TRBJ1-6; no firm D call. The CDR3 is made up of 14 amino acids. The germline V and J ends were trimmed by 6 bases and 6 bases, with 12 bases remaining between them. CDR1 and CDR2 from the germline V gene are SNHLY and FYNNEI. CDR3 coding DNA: TGTGCCAGCAGGCTACTAGTGGGTAATTCACCCCTCCACTTT. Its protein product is CASRLLVGNSPLHF.

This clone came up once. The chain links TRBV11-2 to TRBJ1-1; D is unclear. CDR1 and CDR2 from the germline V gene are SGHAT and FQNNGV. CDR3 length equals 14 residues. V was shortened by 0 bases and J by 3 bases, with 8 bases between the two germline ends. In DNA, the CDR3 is TGTGCCAGCAGCTTAGAAACGGAGGACACTGAAGCTTTCTTT. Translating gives CASSLETEDTEAFF.

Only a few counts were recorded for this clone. CDR3 protein: CAWREGNFNYGYTF. The CDR3 bases are TGTGCCTGGAGGGAGGGGAATTTCAACTATGGCTACACCTTC. The chain carries TRBV30 and TRBJ1-2; perhaps TRBD1 as D (5 bases). CDR3 size: 14 residues. Germline V gene data show CDR1 as GTSNPN and CDR2 as SVGIG (reference sequence). Trimming pared 3 bases from V and 2 bases from J, leaving 13 bases between.

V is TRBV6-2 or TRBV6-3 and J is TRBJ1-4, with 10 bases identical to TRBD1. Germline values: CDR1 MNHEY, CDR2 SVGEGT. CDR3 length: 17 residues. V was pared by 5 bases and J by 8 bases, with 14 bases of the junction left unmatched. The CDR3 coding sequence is TGTGCCAGCAGTGTCCCGGGACAGGGGAACCACAACGAAAAACTGTTTTTT. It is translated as CASSVPGQGNHNEKLFF.

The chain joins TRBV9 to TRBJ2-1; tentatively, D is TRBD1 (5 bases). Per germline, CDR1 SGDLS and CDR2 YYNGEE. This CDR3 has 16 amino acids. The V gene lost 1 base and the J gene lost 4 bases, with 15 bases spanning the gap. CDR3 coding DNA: TGTGCCAGCAGCGTAACCGACAGTTTTCAATACAATGAGCAGTTCTTC. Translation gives CASSVTDSFQYNEQFF.

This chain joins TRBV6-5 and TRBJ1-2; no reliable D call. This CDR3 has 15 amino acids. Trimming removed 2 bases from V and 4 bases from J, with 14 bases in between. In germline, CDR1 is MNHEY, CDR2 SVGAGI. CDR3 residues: CASSYGSGLRYGYTF. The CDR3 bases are TGTGCCAGCAGTTACGGTTCGGGATTGCGCTATGGCTACACCTTC.

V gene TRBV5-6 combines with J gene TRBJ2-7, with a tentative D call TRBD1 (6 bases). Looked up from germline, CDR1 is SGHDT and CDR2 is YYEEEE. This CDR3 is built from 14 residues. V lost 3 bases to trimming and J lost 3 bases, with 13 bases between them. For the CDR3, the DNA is TGTGCCAGCAGCTCGGGGACATCAATCTACGAGCAGTACTTC. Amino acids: CASSSGTSIYEQYF.